The 13 T cell receptor beta chains presented below share a single source sample, sequenced in a study of response to subunit inactivated influenza vaccine. TCRdb reprocessed the RT-PCR reads via MiXCR and lists one record per CDR3 protein. The data hold about 780,000 distinct CDR3 sequences, with less than 20% observed a single time. Sequenced here: PBMCs from blood, sampled 4 to 6 days after vaccination. The receptor set was obtained from a man aged 50 to 60 who received an inactivated influenza vaccine.

About this clonotype: A junction boundary mismatches the germline segment, possibly from a read error. V and J are TRBV11-2 and TRBJ2-5; 10 bases are a match to TRBD2. Germline loops: CDR1 SGHAT, CDR2 FQNNGV. The CDR3 spans 20 residues. The CDR3 bases are TGTGCCATCAGCTTACGACACTCAGCGGGAGGGCCTAAGGATCAAGAGACCCAGTACTTC. Translating it yields CAISLRHSAGGPKDQETQYF.

The V and J genes are TRBV2 and TRBJ2-5, with D hard to call. The V end lost 8 bases, the J end lost 1 base, and 5 bases lay between the germline ends. Germline CDR1 SNHLY, CDR2 FYNNEI. The CDR3 is 11 residues long. This CDR3 reads CASAFQETQYF. The CDR3 nucleotides are TGTGCCAGCGCCTTCCAAGAGACCCAGTACTTC.

The rearrangement uses TRBV20-1 and TRBJ2-3; D may be TRBD2 (5 bases). Germline values: CDR1 DFQATT, CDR2 SNEGSKA (reference sequence). The CDR3 loop spans 13 amino acids. Deletions cut 6 bases from V and 2 bases from J, with 12 bases between. CDR3 region: CSALWRFTDTQYF. The CDR3 DNA reads TGCAGTGCCCTGTGGAGGTTCACAGATACGCAGTATTTT.

This clonotype came up a few times. This chain links TRBV30 with TRBJ1-4; TRBD1 might be the D (5 bases). With 3 bases removed from V and 8 bases from J, the gap between germline ends came to 16 bases. CDR3 length: 14 amino acids. The germline V gene encodes CDR1 GTSNPN and CDR2 SVGIG (reference sequence). Written as DNA, the CDR3 is TGTGCCTGGAGGAGCAGCGTCGCAGGGGAAAAACTGTTTTTT. Translation gives CAWRSSVAGEKLFF.

This clonotype came up a few times. This chain connects TRBV18 to TRBJ2-1; 7 bases map to TRBD1. The CDR3 runs to 13 residues. V lost 0 bases, J lost 9 bases, and 2 bases stayed unmatched. Per germline, CDR1 KGHSH and CDR2 LQKENI. The CDR3 region has the DNA TGTGCCAGCTCACCACCGACAGGGATTGAGCAGTTCTTC. It is translated as CASSPPTGIEQFF.

The V gene is TRBV2, the J gene TRBJ2-7; D possibly corresponds to TRBD1 (5 bases). The CDR3 runs 14 residues. Between the trimmed V and J ends, which lost 4 bases and 4 bases, there was a span of 14 bases. The germline CDR1 and CDR2 sequences are SNHLY and FYNNEI. The chain's CDR3 is CASSVYPGNYEQYF. The CDR3 nucleotides read TGTGCCAGCAGTGTCTATCCAGGGAATTACGAGCAGTACTTC.

This clonotype was counted only a few times. The genes are TRBV5-6 and TRBJ1-1; D unclear. The CDR3 spans 14 residues. In germline, CDR1 is SGHDT, CDR2 YYEEEE. V dropped 1 base and J dropped 6 bases, with 13 bases sitting between them. DNA of the CDR3: TGTGCCAGCAGCTTGAGGCAGGCTCTACCTGAAGCTTTCTTT. Residues: CASSLRQALPEAFF.

This chain uses TRBV20-1 with TRBJ2-1; D is possibly TRBD2 (5 bases). There are 13 residues in the CDR3. V gave up 3 bases and J gave up 2 bases, with 8 bases separating them. Germline V gene data show CDR1 as DFQATT and CDR2 as SNEGSKA (reference sequence). CDR3 sequence (DNA): TGCAGTGCTAGGAGGGCCGCCTACAATGAGCAGTTCTTC. This translates into CSARRAAYNEQFF.

This clonotype was picked up many times. The gene calls are TRBV12-3 or TRBV12-4 and TRBJ1-3, with TRBD1 as a possible D gene (6 bases). This CDR3 is built from 15 residues. V was trimmed by 5 bases and J by 4 bases, leaving 15 bases between them. The CDR3 sequence: CASSQDSLIGNTIYF. The CDR3, as DNA: TGTGCCAGCAGTCAGGACAGTTTGATCGGAAACACCATATATTTT.

A few counts support this clonotype. V is TRBV7-2 and J is TRBJ2-3; D is undetermined. Germline V gives CDR1 SGHTA, CDR2 FQGNSA. The CDR3 totals 14 residues. Trimming stripped 3 bases from V and 4 bases from J, with 11 bases between. CDR3 region: CASSLEIAADTQYF. DNA for the CDR3: TGTGCCAGCAGCTTGGAGATTGCGGCAGATACGCAGTATTTT.

J is TRBJ2-2 and V is TRBV29-1; D is uncertain. Germline V CDR1 and CDR2: SQVTM, ANQGSEA. The CDR3 is 14 residues long. V gave up 3 bases and J gave up 6 bases, with 14 bases separating them. The CDR3 DNA reads TGCAGCGTTGAGAAAAACCCCCTGTCCGGGGAGCTGTTTTTT. Translation gives CSVEKNPLSGELFF.

This clonotype has more than one count but fewer than ten. The CDR3, as DNA: TGCAGTGCTTCGGAACTAGCGGGGGGGCACTCCTACAATGAGCAGTTCTTC. It yields the protein CSASELAGGHSYNEQFF. The J gene is TRBJ2-1, the V gene TRBV20-1; 13 bases line up with TRBD2. The V and J ends lost 5 bases and 0 bases, in that order; junction bases with no gene match: 7. The CDR3 is 17 residues long. Germline CDR1 DFQATT, CDR2 SNEGSKA (reference sequence).

This clonotype occurred a few times. This chain uses TRBV27 with TRBJ2-7, with D perhaps TRBD1 or TRBD2 (5 bases each). V was pared by 5 bases and J by 3 bases, with 14 bases between. The CDR3 contains 14 residues. Per the germline V gene, CDR1 is MNHEY and CDR2 is SMNVEV (reference sequence). The CDR3 bases are TGTGCCAGCAGTGGGCCGGGGCTTAACTACGAGCAGTACTTC. Translated, it gives CASSGPGLNYEQYF.